Each of the 24 T cell receptor beta chains below was sequenced from the same sample in a study of T cell responses to AZD1222 COVID-19 vaccine. The method was immunoSEQ multiplex PCR; TCRdb's version includes in-frame clones alone and lacks a portion of them. The sample contains about 150,000 clones, around 90% of which appear only once. The sequencing used peripheral blood, collected on day 0 of AZD1222 vaccination. These receptors were collected from an adult in good health.

The genes are TRBV7-9 and TRBJ1-3; 7 positions agree with TRBD1. This CDR3 is built from 14 residues. V was pared by 5 bases and J by 1 base, with 2 bases of the junction left unmatched. Germline assignment: CDR1 SEHNR and CDR2 FQNEAQ (reference sequence). DNA for the CDR3: TGTGCCAGCAGCCCGACAGGGTCTGGAAACACCATATATTTT. It is translated as CASSPTGSGNTIYF.

V gene TRBV6-5 combines with J gene TRBJ1-2; no reliable D call. This CDR3 is 11 amino acids long. Germline V gives CDR1 MNHEY, CDR2 SVGAGI. With 8 bases removed from V and 8 bases from J, the gap between germline ends came to 12 bases. The chain's CDR3 is CASGLVGGYTF. For the CDR3, the DNA is TGTGCCAGCGGCCTGGTGGGAGGCTACACCTTC.

This rearrangement joins TRBV15 to TRBJ2-4, with D perhaps TRBD2 (6 bases). V was trimmed by 3 bases and J by 1 base, leaving 16 bases between them. Per germline, CDR1 LNHNV and CDR2 YYDKDF (reference sequence). The CDR3 runs to 17 residues. CDR3 amino acids: CATSREGSGFAKNIQYF. The CDR3, as DNA: TGTGCCACCAGCAGGGAGGGTTCTGGGTTTGCCAAAAACATTCAGTACTTC.

The rearrangement links TRBV27 to TRBJ2-5; tentatively, D is TRBD2 (6 bases). Germline-derived CDR1 and CDR2 are MNHEY and SMNVEV (reference sequence). V gave up 5 bases and J gave up 3 bases, with 16 bases separating them. The CDR3 length is 15 residues. CDR3 nucleotides: TGTGCCAGCAGTGCCGGGACTTCTGGGAAAGAGACCCAGTACTTC. This codes for CASSAGTSGKETQYF.

The gene calls are TRBV6-5 and TRBJ2-7, with 9 bases identical to TRBD1. The CDR3 has 13 amino acids. Unmatched junction bases numbered 4, after V lost 7 bases and J lost 3 bases. Per germline, CDR1 MNHEY and CDR2 SVGAGI. The CDR3 coding sequence is TGTGCCAGCATCGGGACAGGGTTCTACGAGCAGTACTTC. It specifies CASIGTGFYEQYF.

The CDR3 bases are TGTGCCAGCAGCCCCGCCATAGGGCAGGGGGTGAACGAGCAGTACTTC. Protein sequence: CASSPAIGQGVNEQYF. J is TRBJ2-7 and V is TRBV7-9; 7 nucleotides match TRBD1. V lost 5 bases, J lost 5 bases, and 15 bases stayed unmatched. The CDR3 extends over 16 amino acids. CDR1 and CDR2 from the germline V gene are SEHNR and FQNEAQ (reference sequence).

V gene TRBV7-2 combines with J gene TRBJ2-1, with 15 nucleotides matching TRBD2. V lost 5 bases and J lost 10; bases outside the gene matches: 9. Germline V CDR1 and CDR2: SGHTA, FQGNSA. The CDR3 spans 16 residues. The CDR3 sequence is CASSPPGLAGGTEQFF. Written as DNA, the CDR3 is TGTGCCAGCAGCCCGCCCGGACTAGCGGGAGGGACGGAGCAGTTCTTC.

Regarding this clone: Other DNA sequences in this specimen translate into the identical CDR3. V is TRBV7-3 and J is TRBJ2-7; 14 nucleotides align to TRBD2. Germline V gene data show CDR1 as SGHTA and CDR2 as FQGTGA. The CDR3 covers 14 residues. Unmatched junction bases numbered 0, after V lost 2 bases and J lost 6 bases. Here the CDR3 DNA reads TGTGCCAGCAGCTTAGGGACTAGCGGGAGCGAGCAGTACTTC. This sequence encodes CASSLGTSGSEQYF.

The rearrangement joins TRBV28 to TRBJ2-1, with D unclear. CDR1 and CDR2 (germline): MDHEN, SYDVKM. The CDR3 runs to 14 residues. The V end lost 3 bases, the J end lost 8 bases, and 14 bases lay between the germline ends. CDR3 sequence: CASSFSTPEYEQFF. CDR3 nucleotides: TGTGCCAGCAGTTTTTCGACGCCCGAATATGAGCAGTTCTTC.

This clone was observed once. The chain employs TRBV10-2 and TRBJ2-7; no definite D call. V was shortened by 4 bases and J by 2 bases, with 3 bases between the two germline ends. CDR1 WSHSY and CDR2 SAAADI come from the germline V gene. The CDR3 consists of 11 residues. CDR3: CASSGTYEQYF. CDR3 nucleotide sequence: TGCGCCAGCAGTGGAACCTACGAGCAGTACTTC.

CDR3 sequence reads: CASSTREGRNEQFF. As DNA, the CDR3 is TGTGCCAGCAGCACGCGGGAGGGCCGCAATGAGCAGTTCTTC. This chain uses TRBV11-3 with TRBJ2-1, with 9 bases matching TRBD2. CDR1 is SGHNT and CDR2 is YENEEA in the germline V gene. The CDR3 has 14 amino acids. J lost 6 bases, V lost 5 bases, and 5 bases had no gene match.

This sequence joins TRBV27 and TRBJ1-4; 7 bases are a match to TRBD1. J lost 4 bases, V lost 6 bases, and 5 bases had no gene match. The CDR3 runs 14 residues. The V gene's germline CDR1 is MNHEY and CDR2 SMNVEV (reference sequence). The CDR3 loop is CASRLTGINEKLFF. CDR3 DNA: TGTGCCAGCAGACTGACAGGGATTAATGAAAAACTGTTTTTT.

The rearrangement links TRBV3-1 (or the pseudogene TRBV3-2) to TRBJ2-1; D unresolved. The CDR3 contains 12 residues. V gave up 1 base and J gave up 9 bases, with 7 bases separating them. In germline, CDR1 is LGHDT, CDR2 YNNKEL (reference sequence). CDR3 bases: TGTGCCAGCAGCCAAGGGAGTAGTGAGCAGTTCTTC. It yields the protein CASSQGSSEQFF.

Notes on this clone: The junction does not match germline at one end; this may be a read error. The rearrangement joins TRBV28 to TRBJ2-7; TRBD1 agrees at 8 bases. The CDR3 has 11 residues. CDR1 and CDR2 (germline): MDHEN, SYDVKM. CDR3 loop: CASSSRDRRNF. CDR3 nucleotide sequence: TGTGCCAGCAGTTCCCGGGACAGGAGGAACTTC.

This chain uses TRBV29-1 with TRBJ2-1, with D unclear. The CDR3 is made up of 11 amino acids. V was clipped by 1 base and J by 10 bases, with 8 bases between them. Germline V lookup: CDR1 SQVTM, CDR2 ANQGSEA. The chain's CDR3 is CSVEVGREQFF. The CDR3 DNA reads TGCAGCGTTGAAGTCGGACGGGAGCAGTTCTTC.

The rearrangement joins TRBV6-6 to TRBJ2-3; D not resolved. V was cut by 6 bases and J by 3 bases, with 10 bases left in between. This CDR3 comprises 13 residues. The germline V gene encodes CDR1 MNHNY and CDR2 SVGAGI (reference sequence). The CDR3 DNA reads as TGTGCCAGCAGCTTAGTTGAGACAGATACGCAGTATTTT. Its protein product is CASSLVETDTQYF.

The chain is built from TRBV28 and TRBJ1-1; tentative D call: TRBD1 (5 bases). Trimming cost V 5 bases and J 2 bases, with 18 bases left between them. The CDR3 is 16 residues long. The germline V gene has CDR1 MDHEN and CDR2 SYDVKM. The CDR3 coding sequence is TGTGCCAGCAGTCAACTCCTGGGACCGACTAACACTGAAGCTTTCTTT. Translated: CASSQLLGPTNTEAFF. Based on the CDR3 plus reference TRBV28 and TRBJ1-1, the full variable domain is DVKVTQSSRYLVKRTGEKVFLECVQDMDHENMFWYRQDPGLGLRLIYFSYDVKMKEKGDIPEGYSVSREKKERFSLILESASTNQTSMYLCASSQLLGPTNTEAFFGQGTRLTVV.

This rearrangement joins TRBV28 to TRBJ2-7, with TRBD1 identical over 11 bases. There are 16 residues in the CDR3. Germline CDR1 is MDHEN and CDR2 is SYDVKM. V shed 5 bases, J shed 3 bases, and the junction held 9 bases outside the gene matches. Here the CDR3 DNA reads TGTGCCAGCAGTGGGGGCCCGGGACAGGGGGGCTACGAGCAGTACTTC. Translating it yields CASSGGPGQGGYEQYF.

This sequence joins TRBV5-1 and TRBJ1-1; D is uncertain. Germline CDR1 is SGHRS and CDR2 is YFSETQ. V dropped 6 bases and J dropped 8 bases, with 17 bases sitting between them. The CDR3 loop spans 13 amino acids. Here the CDR3 reads CASTSGPGWEAFF. DNA for the CDR3: TGCGCCAGCACCTCCGGTCCGGGCTGGGAAGCTTTCTTT.

The J gene is TRBJ1-2, the V gene TRBV10-3; D is unresolved. The CDR3 spans 15 residues. The ends were cut back, 10 bases at V and 2 bases at J, with 20 bases in the middle. CDR1 ENHRY and CDR2 SYGVKD come from the germline V gene. The CDR3 loop is CATMSRAARNYGYTF. The CDR3 DNA reads as TGTGCCACCATGTCACGGGCCGCACGAAACTATGGCTACACCTTC.

The chain recombines TRBV27 with TRBJ2-1, with a possible D match to TRBD2 (5 bases). Germline CDR1 reads MNHEY; CDR2 reads SMNVEV (reference sequence). This CDR3 spans 17 amino acids. Trimming cost V 2 bases and J 4 bases, with 18 bases left between them. DNA of the CDR3: TGTGCCAGCAGTTTACCAGATGGCGGCCCGGGATACAATGAGCAGTTCTTC. This translates into CASSLPDGGPGYNEQFF.

The CDR3 coding sequence is TGTGCCAGCAGTTCCCGTTTTAGGGGGAACACTGAAGCTTTCTTT. As protein: CASSSRFRGNTEAFF. V usage is TRBV6-5 and J usage is TRBJ1-1, with D tentatively TRBD1 (5 bases). The CDR3 has 15 residues. With 4 bases removed from V and 1 base from J, the gap between germline ends came to 13 bases. Germline-derived CDR1 and CDR2 are MNHEY and SVGAGI.

CDR3 sequence (DNA): TGTGCCAGTAGTAGGAGGGACGGTGGGGGAGGAAACACCATATATTTT. This gives the protein CASSRRDGGGGNTIYF. This chain links TRBV19 with TRBJ1-3, with a weak D call TRBD1 (5 bases). The CDR3 is 16 amino acids. Germline-derived CDR1 and CDR2 are LNHDA and SQIVND (reference sequence). With 4 bases removed from V and 4 bases from J, the gap between germline ends came to 17 bases.

The V call is TRBV11-3, the J call TRBJ1-5; no firm D call. Trimming shortened V by 3 bases and J by 9 bases, and 12 bases separated the two germline ends. The CDR3 runs 13 residues. Germline loops: CDR1 SGHNT, CDR2 YENEEA. In nucleotides, the CDR3 is TGTGCCAGCAGCTTCGGACCCCTCGGGCCCCAGCATTTT. Its protein product is CASSFGPLGPQHF.